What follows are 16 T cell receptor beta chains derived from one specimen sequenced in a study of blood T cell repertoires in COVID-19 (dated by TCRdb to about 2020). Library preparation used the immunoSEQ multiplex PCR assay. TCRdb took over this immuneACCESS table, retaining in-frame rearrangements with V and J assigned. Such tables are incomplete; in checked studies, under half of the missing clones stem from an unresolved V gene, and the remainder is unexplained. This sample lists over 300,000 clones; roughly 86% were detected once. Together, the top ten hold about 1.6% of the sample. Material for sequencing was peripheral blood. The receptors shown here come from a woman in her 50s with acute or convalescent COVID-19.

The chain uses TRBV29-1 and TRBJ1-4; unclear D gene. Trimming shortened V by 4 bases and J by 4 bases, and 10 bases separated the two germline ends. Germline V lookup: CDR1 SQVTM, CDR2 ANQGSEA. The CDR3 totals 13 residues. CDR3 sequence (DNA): TGCAGCGTTGCTGCAGGCTATAATGAAAAACTGTTTTTT. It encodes CSVAAGYNEKLFF.

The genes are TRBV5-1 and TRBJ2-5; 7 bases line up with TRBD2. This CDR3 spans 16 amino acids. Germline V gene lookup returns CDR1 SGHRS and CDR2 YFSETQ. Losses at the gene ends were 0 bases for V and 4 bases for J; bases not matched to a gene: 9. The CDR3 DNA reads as TGCGCCAGCAGCTTGGGGGTTGCGGGAGAGGGAGAGACCCAGTACTTC. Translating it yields CASSLGVAGEGETQYF.

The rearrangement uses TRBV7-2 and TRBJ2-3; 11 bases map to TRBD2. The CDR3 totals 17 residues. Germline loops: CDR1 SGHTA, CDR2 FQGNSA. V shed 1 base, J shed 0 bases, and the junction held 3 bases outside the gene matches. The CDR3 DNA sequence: TGTGCCAGCAGCTTAGGGCGGACTAGCGGGAGCACAGATACGCAGTATTTT. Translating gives CASSLGRTSGSTDTQYF.

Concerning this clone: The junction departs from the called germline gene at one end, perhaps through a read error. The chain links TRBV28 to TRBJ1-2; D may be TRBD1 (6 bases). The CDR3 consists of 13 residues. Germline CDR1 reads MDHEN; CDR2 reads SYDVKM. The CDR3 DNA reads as TGTGCCAGCAGTTTAGAGTCAGGGGCGAAACTCCGCTTC. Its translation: CASSLESGAKLRF.

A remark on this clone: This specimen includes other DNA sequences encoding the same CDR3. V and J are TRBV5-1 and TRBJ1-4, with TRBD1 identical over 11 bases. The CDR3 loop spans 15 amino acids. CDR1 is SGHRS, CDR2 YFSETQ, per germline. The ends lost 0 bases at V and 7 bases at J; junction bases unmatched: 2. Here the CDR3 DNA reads TGCGCCAGCAGCTTGGCCGGGACAGGGGGTGAAAAACTGTTTTTT. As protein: CASSLAGTGGEKLFF.

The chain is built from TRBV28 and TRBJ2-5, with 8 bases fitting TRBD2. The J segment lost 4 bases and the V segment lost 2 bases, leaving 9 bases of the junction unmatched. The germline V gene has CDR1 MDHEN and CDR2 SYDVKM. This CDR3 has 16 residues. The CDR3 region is CASSLLSGRSRETQYF. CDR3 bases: TGTGCCAGCAGTTTACTGAGCGGGAGATCCCGAGAGACCCAGTACTTC.

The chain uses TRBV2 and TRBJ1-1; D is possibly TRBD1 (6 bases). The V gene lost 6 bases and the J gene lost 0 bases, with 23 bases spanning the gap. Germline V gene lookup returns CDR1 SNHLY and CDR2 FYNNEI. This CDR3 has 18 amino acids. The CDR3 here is CASRDPPAGAFMNTEAFF. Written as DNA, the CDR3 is TGTGCCAGCAGGGATCCACCCGCGGGGGCCTTTATGAACACTGAAGCTTTCTTT.

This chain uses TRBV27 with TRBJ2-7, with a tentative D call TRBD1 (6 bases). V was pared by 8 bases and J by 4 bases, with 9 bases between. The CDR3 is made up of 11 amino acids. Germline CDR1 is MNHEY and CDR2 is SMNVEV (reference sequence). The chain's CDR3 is CASGQGYEQYF. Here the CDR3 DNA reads TGTGCCAGCGGCCAGGGGTACGAGCAGTACTTC.

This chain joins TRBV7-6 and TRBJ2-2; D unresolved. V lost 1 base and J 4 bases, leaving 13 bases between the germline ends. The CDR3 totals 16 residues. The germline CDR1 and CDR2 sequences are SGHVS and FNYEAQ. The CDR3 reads CASSLGRSGGTGELFF. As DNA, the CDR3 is TGTGCCAGCAGCTTAGGACGCTCTGGCGGCACCGGGGAGCTGTTTTTT.

CDR3 in amino acids: CASSPRPHYEQYF. The DNA for the CDR3 is TGTGCCAGCAGCCCGCGGCCCCACTACGAGCAGTACTTC. This chain joins TRBV7-2 and TRBJ2-7; D gene unclear. Germline lookup yields CDR1 SGHTA and CDR2 FQGNSA. The CDR3 spans 13 residues. Trimming pared 5 bases from V and 3 bases from J, leaving 11 bases between.

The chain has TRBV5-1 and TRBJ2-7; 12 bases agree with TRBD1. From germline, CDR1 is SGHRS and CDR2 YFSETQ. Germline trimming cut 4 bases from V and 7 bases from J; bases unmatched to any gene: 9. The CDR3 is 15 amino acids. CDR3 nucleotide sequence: TGCGCCAGCAGCGGGGGGGGACAGGGGGCGCGGGAGCAGTACTTC. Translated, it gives CASSGGGQGAREQYF.

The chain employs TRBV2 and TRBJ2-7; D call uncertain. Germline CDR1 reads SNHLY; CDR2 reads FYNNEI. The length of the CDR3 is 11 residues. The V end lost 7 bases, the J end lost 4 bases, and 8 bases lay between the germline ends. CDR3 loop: CASINSYEQYF. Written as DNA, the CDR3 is TGTGCCAGCATTAACAGTTACGAGCAGTACTTC.

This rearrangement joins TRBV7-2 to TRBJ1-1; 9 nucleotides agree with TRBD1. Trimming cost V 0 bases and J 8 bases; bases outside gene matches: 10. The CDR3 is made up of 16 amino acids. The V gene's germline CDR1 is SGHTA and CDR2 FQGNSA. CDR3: CASSLARFRDRAEAFF. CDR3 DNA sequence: TGTGCCAGCAGCTTAGCGCGTTTTAGGGACAGGGCCGAAGCTTTCTTT.

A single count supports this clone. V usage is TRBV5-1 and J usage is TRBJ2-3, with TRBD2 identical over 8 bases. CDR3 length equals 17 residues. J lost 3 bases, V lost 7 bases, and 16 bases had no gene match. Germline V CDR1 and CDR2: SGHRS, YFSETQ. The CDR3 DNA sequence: TGCGCCAGCCTCGACTCCAGCGGGAGTGGGGGGACAGATACGCAGTATTTT. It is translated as CASLDSSGSGGTDTQYF.

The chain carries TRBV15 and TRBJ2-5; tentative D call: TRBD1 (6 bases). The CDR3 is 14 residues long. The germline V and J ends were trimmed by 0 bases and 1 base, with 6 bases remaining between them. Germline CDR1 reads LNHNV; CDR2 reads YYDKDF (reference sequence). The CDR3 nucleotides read TGTGCCACCAGCAGAGAGGACAGCCAAGAGACCCAGTACTTC. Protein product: CATSREDSQETQYF.

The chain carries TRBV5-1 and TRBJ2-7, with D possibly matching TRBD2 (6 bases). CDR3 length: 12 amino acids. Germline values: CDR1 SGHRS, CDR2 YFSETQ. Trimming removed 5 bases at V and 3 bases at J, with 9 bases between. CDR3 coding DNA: TGCGCCAGCAGATTTAGCGGCTACGAGCAGTACTTC. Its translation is CASRFSGYEQYF.